This section outlines one T cell receptor beta chain sequence together with its context. What antigen it recognizes has not been identified. Base qualities are not at hand, and no much larger clone is one base apart. These data are taken from a study of long-term antiretroviral therapy in people with HIV (dated by TCRdb to between 2021 and 2023). In the study overall: The earliest samples were collected about a decade before the 2015 WHO recommendation for immediate ART, when ART was typically delayed until CD4 counts fell. No cross-contamination during QIAcube processing turned up in test extractions that ran a monoclonal T-cell line alongside around 34 polyclonal samples. Among the 25 to 35 participants with HIV, about a dozen were female. Whether ART initiation and durable HIV suppression were associated with changes in peripheral blood TRB repertoire composition and diversity was tested in a retrospective serial study. From fewer than 35 adults with confirmed HIV infection, the cohort provided some 200 cryopreserved PBMC samples, gathered serially across a mean of around six years (range 1-12).

The immunoSEQ hsTCRB v3.0 assay was used at survey level resolution to sequence the TRB variable region. The targeted TRB sequencing depth was roughly 40,000-55,000 T-cell genomes per sample. An Illumina MiSeq with a v3 150-cycle kit was used to sequence the pooled TRB libraries. Processing in the source paper ran as follows. Repertoire analysis ran in R within a reproducible Nextflow workflow covering QC, data transformation and analysis. LymphoSeq2, an R package for exploring AIRR-Seq data, was used to implement the custom analyses. A few samples that produced fewer than 5000 total TRB sequences were removed, so under 200 HIV repertoires were analyzed. Among the roughly 190 retained HIV repertoires, 55 to 60 were collected before ART initiation and under 150 after ART initiation. Each repertoire was downsampled to 5000 TRB nucleotide sequences, and summary statistics were averaged across 100 downsampling iterations. Only TRB sequences with CDR3 regions of at least seven amino acids were retained for analysis. Diversity was assessed using a clonality score derived from Shannon entropy and using the Gini coefficient. In the repertoire networks, any two of the top 5000 CDR3 amino acid sequences were linked whenever the two sequences differed by an edit distance of one. For TRB CDR3 amino acid sequences, GLIPH2 was used to predict antigen specificity groups and MHC restriction. To flag known associations with CMV, EBV, HIV or tissue antigens, CDR3 amino acid sequences were compared against VDJdb and McPAS-TCR. Pre-ART, post-ART and control groups were compared with Wilcoxon signed-rank tests and Holm-Bonferroni correction. TCRdb's version of the immuneACCESS table is confined to in-frame rearrangements and falls short of the full clone set. An unresolved V gene accounts for under half of the shortfall where checked; the remainder is of unknown origin. V and J calls and clone size are copied from that table; D and trimming were computed from the DNA. Recorded for this sample are about 25,000 clones; about 91% of them occurred a single time. Under 5.5% of the sample is taken by the ten largest.

As encoded in the germline V gene, CDR1 is MGHRA while CDR2 is YSYEKL. The CDR3 sequence holds 16 residues, the cysteine and phenylalanine included. Only the CDR3 part of the read is kept: 48 bases, read in frame from the first base. V lost 6 bases and J lost 2 bases, and the count of bases not matched to a germline gene is 7. Points the paper makes about the study in general: Limited PBMC availability meant only the TCR beta chain was sequenced, without alpha chain pairing. Because pre-ART samples had limited cell numbers, profiling was done on unsorted PBMC rather than on sorted CD4+ and CD8+ T cells. Samples dated from 2004 to 2017, and the ART regimens used may be less effective than current ones. HIV repertoires had narrower CDR3 length ranges than controls, and the network structure suggested an antigen-experienced repertoire that shifted only slightly toward naive after ART. Expanded TRB clones identified before ART initiation dominated the repertoire at all time points, although this dominance fluctuated and declined in many PLHIV after ART. No data were available on ART adherence, viral resistance or therapy changes, limiting inferences about post-ART repertoire changes. A significant increase in TRB diversity was found to be associated with ART initiation, although TRB diversity was observed to remain significantly below that of transplant donor controls even after long-term ART.

Participants were included only if at least one PBMC sample before ART initiation and at least two post-ART samples were available. All participants with HIV were treated in the United States of America. Before DNA extraction, cryopreserved samples containing about 0.9-11 million PBMC were thawed and washed. At the time of the earliest PBMC sample, participants with HIV were aged between roughly 20 and 54 years. Each participant contributed PBMC samples from 1-4 timepoints before ART initiation and 2-8 timepoints after ART initiation, with a median of 7 samples. Serial HIV viral load, CD4+ T-cell count, ART history and demographic data were obtained for every participant. Using a Qiagen kit on a QIAcube, genomic DNA was extracted from unsorted PBMC, with samples processed in batches of 12.

The source is a man aged 25-45 years with HIV. The sample was unsorted PBMCs, taken around 4.5 years after starting antiretroviral therapy. The chain couples TRBV4-1 to TRBJ2-5, with 12 junctional bases fitting TRBD2. The DNA sequence follows: TGCGCCAGCAGAGCACTAGCGGGGGGATTACAAGAGACCCAGTACTTC. Its amino acids are CASRALAGGLQETQYF.